This T cell receptor (beta chain) was identified during a study of blood T cell repertoires in COVID-19. This clone was detected once. Here immunoSEQ multiplex PCR was the method, and the copy in TCRdb shows in-frame clones only, minus some. The sample contains about 320,000 clones, around nine tenths of which appear only once. V was pared by 4 bases and J by 4 bases, with 10 bases between. The CDR3 is 13 residues long. Germline loops: CDR1 SGHTA, CDR2 FQGNSA. Grouping used clinical history reported by participants in a survey and questionnaire. Either two negative PCRs, clearance, or symptom resolution qualified Cohort 3 donors as recovered.

The chain joins TRBV7-2 to TRBJ1-2; possibly TRBD1 for D (5 bases). The source of this sequence is a woman in her thirties who had recovered from COVID-19. Source material: PBMCs or T cells enriched from blood (not recorded which). The CDR3 is CASSSDSLYGYTF. DNA for the CDR3: TGTGCCAGCAGCTCCGACAGCCTCTATGGCTACACCTTC.